This T cell receptor (beta chain) was sequenced in a study of CD8 T cells in ankylosing spondylitis. TCRdb re-called the 5' RACE reads through MiXCR, storing one row per CDR3 protein. The data show about 40,000 distinct CDR3 sequences, 15% to 20% seen once. Study conclusions and caveats: Enrichment of disease-linked clones was reportedly significant in matched ankylosing spondylitis synovial fluid.

With 6 bases removed from V and 0 bases from J, the gap between germline ends came to 11 bases. The CDR3 contains 15 residues. Germline loops: CDR1 MNHEY, CDR2 SVGEGT. This clonotype has a handful of counts. Antigen specificity is unknown. The sequencing input was blood. The rearrangement uses TRBV6-2 or TRBV6-3 and TRBJ2-2; tentatively, D is TRBD1 (6 bases). The receptor's source is a male donor with ankylosing spondylitis or in good health (not recorded which). CDR3 sequence: CASSLQGSNTGELFF. The CDR3 DNA is TGTGCCAGCAGCCTACAGGGTTCGAACACCGGGGAGCTGTTTTTT.